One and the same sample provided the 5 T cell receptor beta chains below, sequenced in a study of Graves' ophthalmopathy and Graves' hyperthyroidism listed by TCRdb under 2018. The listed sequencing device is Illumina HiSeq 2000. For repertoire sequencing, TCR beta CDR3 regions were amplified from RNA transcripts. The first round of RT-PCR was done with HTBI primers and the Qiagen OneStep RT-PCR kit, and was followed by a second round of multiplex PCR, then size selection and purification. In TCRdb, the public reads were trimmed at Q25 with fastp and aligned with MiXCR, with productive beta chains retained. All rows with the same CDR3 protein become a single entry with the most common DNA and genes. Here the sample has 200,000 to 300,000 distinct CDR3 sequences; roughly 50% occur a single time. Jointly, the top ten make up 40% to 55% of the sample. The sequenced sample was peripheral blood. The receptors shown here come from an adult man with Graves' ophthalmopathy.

CDR3 region: CASSGGVRGETQYF. The DNA of the CDR3 is TGTGCCAGCAGTGGCGGGGTTCGGGGAGAGACCCAGTACTTC. The V gene is TRBV12-3 or TRBV12-4, the J gene TRBJ2-5, with a weak D call TRBD2 (6 bases). Trimming removed 5 bases from V and 4 bases from J, with 14 bases in between. The CDR3 contains 14 residues.

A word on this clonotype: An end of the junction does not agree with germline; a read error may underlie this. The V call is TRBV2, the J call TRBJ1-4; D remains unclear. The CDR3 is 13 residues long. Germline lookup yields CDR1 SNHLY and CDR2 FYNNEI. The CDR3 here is CAGSERGAEKPFF. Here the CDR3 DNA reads TGTGCCGGCAGTGAAAGAGGCGCGGAAAAACCGTTTTTT.

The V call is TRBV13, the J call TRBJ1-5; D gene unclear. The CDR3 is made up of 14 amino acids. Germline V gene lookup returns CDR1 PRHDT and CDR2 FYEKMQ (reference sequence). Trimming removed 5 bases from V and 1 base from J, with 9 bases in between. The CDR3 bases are TGTGCCAGCAGCCTAAGGCGGAGCAATCAGCCCCAGCATTTT. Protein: CASSLRRSNQPQHF.

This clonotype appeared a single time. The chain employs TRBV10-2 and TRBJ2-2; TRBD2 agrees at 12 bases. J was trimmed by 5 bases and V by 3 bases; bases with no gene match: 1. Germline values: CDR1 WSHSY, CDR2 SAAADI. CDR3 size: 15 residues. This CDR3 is CASSDGLAGTGELFF. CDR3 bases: TGCGCCAGCAGTGACGGACTAGCGGGAACCGGGGAGCTGTTTTTT.

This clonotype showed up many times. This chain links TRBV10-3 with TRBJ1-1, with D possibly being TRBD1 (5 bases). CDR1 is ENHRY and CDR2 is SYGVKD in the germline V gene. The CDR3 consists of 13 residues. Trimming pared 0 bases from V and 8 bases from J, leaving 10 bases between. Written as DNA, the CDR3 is TGTGCCATCAGTGAGTCCCGGGACGGCGAAGCTTTCTTT. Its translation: CAISESRDGEAFF.